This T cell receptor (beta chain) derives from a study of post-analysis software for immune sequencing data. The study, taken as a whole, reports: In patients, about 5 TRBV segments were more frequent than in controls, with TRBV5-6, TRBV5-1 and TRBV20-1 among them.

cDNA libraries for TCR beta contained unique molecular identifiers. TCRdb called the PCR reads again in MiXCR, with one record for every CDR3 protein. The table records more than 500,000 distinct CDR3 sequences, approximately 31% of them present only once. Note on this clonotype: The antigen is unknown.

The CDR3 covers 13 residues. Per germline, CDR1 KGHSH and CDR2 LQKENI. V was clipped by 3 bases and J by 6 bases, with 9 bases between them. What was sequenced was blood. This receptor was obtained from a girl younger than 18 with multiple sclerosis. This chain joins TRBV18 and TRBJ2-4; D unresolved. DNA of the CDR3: TGTGCCAGCTCACCTGGCAGAATAAACATTCAGTACTTC. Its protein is CASSPGRINIQYF.